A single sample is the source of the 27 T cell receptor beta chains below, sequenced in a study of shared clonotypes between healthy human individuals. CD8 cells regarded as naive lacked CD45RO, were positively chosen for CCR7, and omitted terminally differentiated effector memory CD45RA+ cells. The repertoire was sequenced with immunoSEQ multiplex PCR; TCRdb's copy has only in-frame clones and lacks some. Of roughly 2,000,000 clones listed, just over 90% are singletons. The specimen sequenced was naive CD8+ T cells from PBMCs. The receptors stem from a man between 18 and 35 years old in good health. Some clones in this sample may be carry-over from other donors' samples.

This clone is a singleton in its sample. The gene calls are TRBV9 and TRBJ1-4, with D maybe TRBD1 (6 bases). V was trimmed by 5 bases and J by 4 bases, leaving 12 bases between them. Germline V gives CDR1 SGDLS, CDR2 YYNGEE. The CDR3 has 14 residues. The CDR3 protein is CASSGGRINEKLFF. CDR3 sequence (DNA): TGTGCCAGCAGTGGGGGCCGAATTAATGAAAAACTGTTTTTT. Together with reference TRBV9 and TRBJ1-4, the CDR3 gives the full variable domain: DSGVTQTPKHLITATGQRVTLRCSPRSGDLSVYWYQQSLDQGLQFLIQYYNGEERAKGNILERFSAQQFPDLHSELNLSSLELGDSALYFCASSGGRINEKLFFGSGTQLSVL.

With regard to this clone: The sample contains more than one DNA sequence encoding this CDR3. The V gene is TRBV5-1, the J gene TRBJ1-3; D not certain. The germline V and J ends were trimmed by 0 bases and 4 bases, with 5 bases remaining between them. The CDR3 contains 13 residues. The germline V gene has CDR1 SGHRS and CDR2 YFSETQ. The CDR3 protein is CASSLGSGNTIYF. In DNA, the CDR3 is TGCGCCAGCAGCTTGGGGTCCGGAAACACCATATATTTT.

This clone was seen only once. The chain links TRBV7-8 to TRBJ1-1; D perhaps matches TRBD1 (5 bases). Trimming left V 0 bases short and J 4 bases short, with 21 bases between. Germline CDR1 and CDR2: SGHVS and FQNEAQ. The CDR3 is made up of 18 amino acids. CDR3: CASSLARPRVSEGTEAFF. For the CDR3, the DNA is TGTGCCAGCAGCTTAGCGAGGCCCAGGGTCAGCGAGGGCACTGAAGCTTTCTTT. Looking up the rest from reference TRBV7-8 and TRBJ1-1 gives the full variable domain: GAGVSQSPRYKVAKRGQDVALRCDPISGHVSLFWYQQALGQGPEFLTYFQNEAQLDKSGLPSDRFFAERPEGSVSTLKIQRTQQEDSAVYLCASSLARPRVSEGTEAFFGQGTRLTVV.

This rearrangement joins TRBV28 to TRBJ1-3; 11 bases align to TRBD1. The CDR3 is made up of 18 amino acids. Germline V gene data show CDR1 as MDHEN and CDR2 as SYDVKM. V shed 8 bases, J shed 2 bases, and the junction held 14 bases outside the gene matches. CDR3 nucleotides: TGTGCCAGCGGGCAATCAGGGACAGGGGGTCTGACTGGAAACACCATATATTTT. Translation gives CASGQSGTGGLTGNTIYF.

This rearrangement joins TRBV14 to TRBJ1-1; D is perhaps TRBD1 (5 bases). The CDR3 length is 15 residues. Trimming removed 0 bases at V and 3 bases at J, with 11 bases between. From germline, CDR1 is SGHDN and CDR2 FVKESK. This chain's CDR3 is CASSQDRVRYTEAFF. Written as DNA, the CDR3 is TGTGCCAGCAGCCAAGACAGGGTGAGGTACACTGAAGCTTTCTTT.

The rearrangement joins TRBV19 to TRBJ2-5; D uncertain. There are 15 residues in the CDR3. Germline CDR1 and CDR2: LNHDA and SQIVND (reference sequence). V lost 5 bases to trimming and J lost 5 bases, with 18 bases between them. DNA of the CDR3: TGTGCCAGTAGTCCCCGACATATTTCGGAGGAGACCCAGTACTTC. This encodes CASSPRHISEETQYF. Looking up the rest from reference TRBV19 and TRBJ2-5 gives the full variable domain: DGGITQSPKYLFRKEGQNVTLSCEQNLNHDAMYWYRQDPGQGLRLIYYSQIVNDFQKGDIAEGYSVSREKKESFPLTVTSAQKNPTAFYLCASSPRHISEETQYFGPGTRLLVL.

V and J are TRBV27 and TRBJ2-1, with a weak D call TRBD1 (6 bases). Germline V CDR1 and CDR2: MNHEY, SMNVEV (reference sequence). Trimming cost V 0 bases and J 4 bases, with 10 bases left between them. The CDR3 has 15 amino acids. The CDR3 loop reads CASSLSRTAYNEQFF. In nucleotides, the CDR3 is TGTGCCAGCAGTTTATCGAGGACAGCTTACAATGAGCAGTTCTTC.

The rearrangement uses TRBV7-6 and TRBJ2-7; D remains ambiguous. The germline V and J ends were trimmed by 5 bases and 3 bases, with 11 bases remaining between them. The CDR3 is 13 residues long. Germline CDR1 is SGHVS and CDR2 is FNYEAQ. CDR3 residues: CASSALLDYEQYF. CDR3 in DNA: TGTGCCAGCAGCGCGCTTCTGGACTACGAGCAGTACTTC.

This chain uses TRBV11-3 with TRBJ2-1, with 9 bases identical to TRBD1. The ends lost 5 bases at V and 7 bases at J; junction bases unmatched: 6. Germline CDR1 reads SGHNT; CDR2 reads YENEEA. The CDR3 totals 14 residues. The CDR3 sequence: CASSTRDRANEQFF. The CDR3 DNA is TGTGCCAGCAGCACCCGGGACAGGGCGAATGAGCAGTTCTTC.

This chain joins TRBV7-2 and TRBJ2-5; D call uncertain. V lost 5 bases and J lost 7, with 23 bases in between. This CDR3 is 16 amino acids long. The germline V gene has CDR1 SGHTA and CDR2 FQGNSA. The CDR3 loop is CASSLGPQIPILTQYF. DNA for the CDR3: TGTGCCAGCAGCCTAGGGCCACAAATACCTATTTTGACCCAGTACTTC.

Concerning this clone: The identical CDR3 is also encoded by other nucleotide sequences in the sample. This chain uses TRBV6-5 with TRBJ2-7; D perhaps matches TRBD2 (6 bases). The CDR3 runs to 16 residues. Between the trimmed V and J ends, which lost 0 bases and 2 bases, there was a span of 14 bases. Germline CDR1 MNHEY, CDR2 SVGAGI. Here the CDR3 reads CASSYSRGERPYEQYF. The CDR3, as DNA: TGTGCCAGCAGTTACTCGCGCGGGGAACGGCCCTACGAGCAGTACTTC.

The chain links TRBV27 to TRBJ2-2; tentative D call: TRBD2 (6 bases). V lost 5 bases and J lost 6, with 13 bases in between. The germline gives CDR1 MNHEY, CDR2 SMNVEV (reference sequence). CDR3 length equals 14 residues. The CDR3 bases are TGTGCCAGCAGTCAACTCCGGGAGCCCGGGGAGCTGTTTTTT. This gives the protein CASSQLREPGELFF.

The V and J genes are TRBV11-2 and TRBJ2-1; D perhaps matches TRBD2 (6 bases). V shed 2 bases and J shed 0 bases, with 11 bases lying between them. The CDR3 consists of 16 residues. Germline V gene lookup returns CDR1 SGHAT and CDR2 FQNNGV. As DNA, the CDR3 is TGTGCCAGCAGCTTAACGCGGGACCTCTCCTACAATGAGCAGTTCTTC. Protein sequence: CASSLTRDLSYNEQFF.

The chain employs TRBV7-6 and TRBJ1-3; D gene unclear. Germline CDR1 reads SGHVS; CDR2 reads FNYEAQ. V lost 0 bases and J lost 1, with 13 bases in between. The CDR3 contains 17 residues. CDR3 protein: CASSLAGPRKSGNTIYF. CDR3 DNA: TGTGCCAGCAGCTTAGCGGGCCCAAGGAAATCTGGAAACACCATATATTTT.

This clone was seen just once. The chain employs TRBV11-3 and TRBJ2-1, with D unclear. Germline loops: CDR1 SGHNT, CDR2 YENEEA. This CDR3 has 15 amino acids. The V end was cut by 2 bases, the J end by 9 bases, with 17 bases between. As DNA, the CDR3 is TGTGCCAGCAGCTTAAGGAGCCAGAGCCTCAGTGAGCAGTTCTTC. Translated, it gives CASSLRSQSLSEQFF.

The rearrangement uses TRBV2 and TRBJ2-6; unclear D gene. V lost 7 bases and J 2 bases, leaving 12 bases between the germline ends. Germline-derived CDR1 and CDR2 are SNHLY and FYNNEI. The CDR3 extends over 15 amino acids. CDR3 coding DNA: TGTGCCAGCAACAATTTGCAAGCTGGGGCCAACGTCCTGACTTTC. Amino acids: CASNNLQAGANVLTF.

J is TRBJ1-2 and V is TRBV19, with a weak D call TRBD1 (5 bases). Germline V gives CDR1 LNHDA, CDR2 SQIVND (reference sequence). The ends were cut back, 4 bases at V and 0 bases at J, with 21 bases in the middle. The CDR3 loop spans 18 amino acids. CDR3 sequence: CASSKSAGQLRANYGYTF. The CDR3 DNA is TGTGCCAGTAGTAAGTCCGCAGGACAACTCAGAGCTAACTATGGCTACACCTTC.

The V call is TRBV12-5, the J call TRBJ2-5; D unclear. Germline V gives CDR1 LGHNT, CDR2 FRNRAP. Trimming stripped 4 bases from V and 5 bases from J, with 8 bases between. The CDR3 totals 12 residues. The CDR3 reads CASGSLGETQYF. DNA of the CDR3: TGTGCTAGTGGTTCGCTGGGCGAGACCCAGTACTTC.

Here the CDR3 DNA reads TGTGCCAGCAGTTTCCGGGACGGTAACTACGAGCAGTACTTC. It yields the protein CASSFRDGNYEQYF. The chain joins TRBV27 to TRBJ2-7; D is perhaps TRBD1 or TRBD2 (5 bases each). V lost 3 bases, J lost 3 bases, and 12 bases lay in between. CDR1 MNHEY and CDR2 SMNVEV come from the germline V gene (reference sequence). CDR3 length: 14 amino acids.

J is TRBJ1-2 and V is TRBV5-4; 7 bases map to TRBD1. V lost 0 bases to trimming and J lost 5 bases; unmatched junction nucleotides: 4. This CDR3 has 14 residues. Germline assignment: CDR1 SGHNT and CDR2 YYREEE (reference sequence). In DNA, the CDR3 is TGTGCCAGCAGCTTGGACAGGGGATTTTATGGCTACACCTTC. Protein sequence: CASSLDRGFYGYTF.

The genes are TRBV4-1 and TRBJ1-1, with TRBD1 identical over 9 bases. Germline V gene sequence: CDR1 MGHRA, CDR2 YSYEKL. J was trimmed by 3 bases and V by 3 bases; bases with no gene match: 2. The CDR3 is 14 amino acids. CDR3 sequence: CASSHRDRDTEAFF. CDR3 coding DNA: TGCGCCAGCAGCCACCGGGACAGGGACACTGAAGCTTTCTTT.

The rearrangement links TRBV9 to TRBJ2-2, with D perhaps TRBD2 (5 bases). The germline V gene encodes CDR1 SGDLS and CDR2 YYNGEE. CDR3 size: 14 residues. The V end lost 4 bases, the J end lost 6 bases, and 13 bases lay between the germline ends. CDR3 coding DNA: TGTGCCAGCAGCATAACGACTAAATCCGGGGAGCTGTTTTTT. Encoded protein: CASSITTKSGELFF.

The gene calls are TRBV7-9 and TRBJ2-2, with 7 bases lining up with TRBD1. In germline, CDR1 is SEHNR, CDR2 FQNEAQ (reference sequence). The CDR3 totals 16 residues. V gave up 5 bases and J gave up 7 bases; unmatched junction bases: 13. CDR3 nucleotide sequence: TGTGCCAGCAGCCACAGGGACAGAAGGCGGAGCGGGGAGCTGTTTTTT. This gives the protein CASSHRDRRRSGELFF.

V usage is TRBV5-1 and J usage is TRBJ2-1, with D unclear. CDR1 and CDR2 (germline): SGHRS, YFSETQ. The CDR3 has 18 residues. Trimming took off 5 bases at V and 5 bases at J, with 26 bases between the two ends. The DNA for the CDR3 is TGCGCCAGCAGTCCCACAAGCGTCCGGCCCCACTTAAACAATGAGCAGTTCTTC. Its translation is CASSPTSVRPHLNNEQFF.

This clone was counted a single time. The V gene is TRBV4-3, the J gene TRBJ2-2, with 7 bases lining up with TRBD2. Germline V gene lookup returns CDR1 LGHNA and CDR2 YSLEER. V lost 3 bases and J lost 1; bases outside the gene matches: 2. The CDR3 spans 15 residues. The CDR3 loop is CASSQGGMNTGELFF. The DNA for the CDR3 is TGCGCCAGCAGCCAGGGGGGGATGAACACCGGGGAGCTGTTTTTT.

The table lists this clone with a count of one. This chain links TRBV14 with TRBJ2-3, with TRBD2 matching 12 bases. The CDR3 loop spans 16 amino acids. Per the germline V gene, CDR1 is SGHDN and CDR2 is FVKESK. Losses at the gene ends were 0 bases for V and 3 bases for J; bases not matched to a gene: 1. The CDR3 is CASSQEGLAGTDTQYF. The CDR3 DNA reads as TGTGCCAGCAGCCAAGAAGGACTAGCGGGAACAGATACGCAGTATTTT.

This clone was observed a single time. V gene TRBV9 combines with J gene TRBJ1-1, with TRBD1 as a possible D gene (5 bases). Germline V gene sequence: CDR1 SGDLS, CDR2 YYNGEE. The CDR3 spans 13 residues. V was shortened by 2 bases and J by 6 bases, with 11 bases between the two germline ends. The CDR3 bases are TGTGCCAGCAGCGTTACAGGCTCGGCTGAAGCTTTCTTT. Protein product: CASSVTGSAEAFF.